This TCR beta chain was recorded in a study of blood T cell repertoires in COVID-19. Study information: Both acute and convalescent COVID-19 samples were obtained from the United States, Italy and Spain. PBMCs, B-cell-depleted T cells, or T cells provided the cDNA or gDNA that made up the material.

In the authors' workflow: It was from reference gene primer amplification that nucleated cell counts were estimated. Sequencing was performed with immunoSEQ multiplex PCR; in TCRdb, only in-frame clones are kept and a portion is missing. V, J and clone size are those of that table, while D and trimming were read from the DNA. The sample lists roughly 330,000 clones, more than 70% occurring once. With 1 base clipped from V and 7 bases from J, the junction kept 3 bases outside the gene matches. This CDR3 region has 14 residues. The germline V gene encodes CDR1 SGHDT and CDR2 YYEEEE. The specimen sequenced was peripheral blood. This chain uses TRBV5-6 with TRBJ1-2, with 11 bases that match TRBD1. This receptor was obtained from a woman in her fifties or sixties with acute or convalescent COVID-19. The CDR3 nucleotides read TGTGCCAGCAGCTTGCAAGGGACAGGGGGTGGCTACACCTTC. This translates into CASSLQGTGGGYTF.